The 15 T cell receptor beta chains presented below share a single source sample, sequenced in a study of T cells in Graves' hyperthyroidism and ophthalmopathy. Amplification of TCR beta CDR3 regions used RNA as the template. During a first-round RT-PCR of the TCR CDR3, the HTBI primer set was used. TCRdb ran MiXCR on the multiplex PCR reads and lists one entry per CDR3 protein. Altogether about 590,000 distinct CDR3 sequences are present, around 14% being singletons, with the ten largest covering about 6.6%. The specimen was blood. The receptors shown here come from a woman aged 18-29 years with Graves' ophthalmopathy.

This clonotype was seen ten or more times. CDR3 coding DNA: TGTGCCATACCTACGACAGGGATCCGGGTGAACACTGAAGCTTTCTTT. Translated: CAIPTTGIRVNTEAFF. The chain is built from TRBV12-3 or TRBV12-4 and TRBJ1-1, with 7 bases fitting TRBD1. This CDR3 contains 16 residues. V shed 10 bases, J shed 0 bases, and the junction held 14 bases outside the gene matches.

This clonotype was observed a few times. A single base separates this from a much larger clone, so it may be a read error. V and J are TRBV7-2 and TRBJ2-2, with D perhaps matching TRBD2 (6 bases). Germline assignment: CDR1 SGHTA and CDR2 FQGNSA. V gave up 0 bases and J gave up 7 bases, with 18 bases separating them. CDR3 size: 17 residues. In DNA form, the CDR3 reads TGTGCCAGCAGCTTAGCGAAGTGGGGGAGGAAGTTCGGGGAGCTGTTTTTT. It is translated as CASSLAKWGRKFGELFF.

This clonotype was recorded many times. The V and J genes are TRBV12-3 or TRBV12-4 and TRBJ1-5; TRBD1 aligns across 10 bases. Losses at the gene ends were 6 bases for V and 14 bases for J; bases not matched to a gene: 7. The CDR3 runs to 12 residues. In nucleotides, the CDR3 is TGTGCCAGCAGCCTAGGGGGACAGGGGAAGCATTTT. Encoded protein: CASSLGGQGKHF.

This clonotype was seen more than once but under ten times. This may stem from a read error, because a much larger clone lies one nucleotide away. The rearrangement links TRBV28 to TRBJ2-1; D gene uncertain. This CDR3 is 16 amino acids long. Germline V CDR1 and CDR2: MDHEN, SYDVKM. CDR3 nucleotide sequence: TGTGCCAGCAGTCTATGGGCCCTCACCCCCTACAATGAGCAGTTCTTC. Translating gives CASSLWALTPYNEQFF.

Only a few counts were recorded for this clonotype. DNA of the CDR3: TGTGCCAGCAACCGCGGCAGGGGTTTCGAGCAGTACTTC. Translating gives CASNRGRGFEQYF. The rearrangement links TRBV7-3 to TRBJ2-7; tentative D call: TRBD1 (6 bases). CDR3 length: 13 amino acids. Trimming cost V 7 bases and J 6 bases, with 16 bases left between them. The germline V gene has CDR1 SGHTA and CDR2 FQGTGA.

There are many counts of this clonotype. The chain recombines TRBV11-1 with TRBJ1-2; no reliable D call. The CDR3 loop spans 12 amino acids. Germline CDR1 reads SGHAT; CDR2 reads FQDESV (reference sequence). Trimming pared 2 bases from V and 8 bases from J, leaving 9 bases between. DNA of the CDR3: TGTGCCAGCAGCTTATCCGGGAGCGGCTACACCTTC. Translation: CASSLSGSGYTF.

The V call is TRBV27, the J call TRBJ1-1; TRBD1 matches at 7 bases. Unmatched junction bases numbered 9, after V lost 6 bases and J lost 2 bases. The germline CDR1 and CDR2 sequences are MNHEY and SMNVEV (reference sequence). There are 15 residues in the CDR3. The CDR3 loop is CASSPPTGINTEAFF. CDR3 in DNA: TGTGCCAGCAGCCCACCGACAGGGATCAACACTGAAGCTTTCTTT.

This clonotype occurred many times. The chain couples TRBV7-2 to TRBJ2-5; TRBD1 or TRBD2 may be the D gene (6 bases each). The CDR3 contains 14 residues. Germline V gene sequence: CDR1 SGHTA, CDR2 FQGNSA. V was clipped by 5 bases and J by 2 bases, with 12 bases between them. CDR3 loop: CASSPQGGQETQYF. The DNA of the CDR3 is TGTGCCAGCAGCCCACAGGGAGGACAAGAGACCCAGTACTTC.

In this sample, this clonotype turned up many times. The V gene is TRBV10-3, the J gene TRBJ2-5; TRBD2 agrees at 11 bases. The germline gives CDR1 ENHRY, CDR2 SYGVKD. V lost 3 bases to trimming and J lost 4 bases; unmatched junction nucleotides: 1. The CDR3 is 14 residues long. The CDR3 nucleotides read TGTGCCATCAGTGAACTAGCGGGAGCAGAGACCCAGTACTTC. Amino acids: CAISELAGAETQYF.

This clonotype was picked up many times. The chain joins TRBV6-1 to TRBJ2-1; TRBD1 aligns across 7 bases. Germline trimming cut 6 bases from V and 7 bases from J; bases unmatched to any gene: 12. CDR3 size: 15 residues. Germline V gene data show CDR1 as MNHNS and CDR2 as SASEGT. CDR3 DNA: TGTGCCAGCAGGGCGGACAGGACGGGTAGGAATGAGCAGTTCTTC. Encoded protein: CASRADRTGRNEQFF.

This clonotype was seen a few times. The chain couples TRBV7-9 to TRBJ1-2, with D perhaps matching TRBD1 (6 bases). CDR3 length: 16 amino acids. V lost 0 bases, J lost 5 bases, and 16 bases lay in between. CDR1 is SEHNR, CDR2 FQNEAQ, per germline (reference sequence). The CDR3 nucleotides read TGTGCCAGCAGCTTAGCGGCAGGGGTCCCCCCTTATGGCTACACCTTC. Protein: CASSLAAGVPPYGYTF. Using reference TRBV7-9 and TRBJ1-2 for the parts outside the CDR3, the full variable domain is DTGVSQNPRHKITKRGQNVTFRCDPISEHNRLYWYRQTLGQGPEFLTYFQNEAQLEKSRLLSDRFSAERPKGSFSTLEIQRTEQGDSAMYLCASSLAAGVPPYGYTFGSGTRLTVV.

The chain uses TRBV3-1 and TRBJ2-3; 7 bases align to TRBD2. The trim removed 2 bases at V and 0 bases at J, leaving 5 bases unmatched. Germline lookup yields CDR1 LGHDT and CDR2 YNNKEL (reference sequence). The CDR3 runs to 16 residues. CDR3 coding DNA: TGTGCCAGCAGCCAATGGCTTAGCGGGAGCACAGATACGCAGTATTTT. This encodes CASSQWLSGSTDTQYF.

The genes are TRBV30 and TRBJ2-7, with D uncertain. CDR1 is GTSNPN and CDR2 is SVGIG in the germline V gene (reference sequence). Trimming removed 8 bases from V and 6 bases from J, with 14 bases in between. This CDR3 has 11 residues. The CDR3 region is CAGEFGGEQYF. In DNA form, the CDR3 reads TGTGCCGGTGAGTTCGGTGGCGAGCAGTACTTC.

This clonotype was counted many times. V is TRBV20-1 and J is TRBJ1-2; no definite D call. This CDR3 spans 11 amino acids. From germline, CDR1 is DFQATT and CDR2 SNEGSKA (reference sequence). V lost 5 bases and J 4 bases, leaving 8 bases between the germline ends. DNA of the CDR3: TGCAGTGCTTCGGAACCCTATGGCTACACCTTC. This encodes CSASEPYGYTF.

This clonotype has a count of ten or more. The V gene is TRBV7-3, the J gene TRBJ2-1; 9 nucleotides match TRBD2. Trimming took 5 bases from V and 8 from J; bases not matched to a gene: 10. CDR1 is SGHTA and CDR2 is FQGTGA in the germline V gene. This CDR3 region has 15 residues. CDR3 sequence (DNA): TGTGCCAGCAGCCTTAAGGCGGGAGGGCCCGATGAGCAGTTCTTC. Amino acids: CASSLKAGGPDEQFF.